This TCR beta chain was recovered during a study of response to subunit inactivated influenza vaccine. Trimming stripped 2 bases from V and 3 bases from J, with 12 bases between. In germline, CDR1 is SGHDT, CDR2 YYEEEE. This CDR3 has 14 residues. TCRdb recomputed calls from the RT-PCR reads with MiXCR, one row per CDR3 protein. The sample yields roughly 780,000 distinct CDR3 sequences, around 20% seen once. This TCR was sampled from a man between 45 and 60 years old who received an inactivated influenza vaccine. This chain links TRBV5-6 with TRBJ2-7; maybe TRBD1 (5 bases). This specimen was PBMCs from blood, taken more than 4 days after vaccination. The CDR3 sequence: CASSFGLRVYEQYF. CDR3 nucleotide sequence: TGTGCCAGCAGCTTTGGTCTCAGGGTCTACGAGCAGTACTTC.